This T cell receptor beta chain derives from a study of cytomegalovirus exposure and HLA in healthy donors. Study-wide results and caveats: High sensitivity and specificity were reportedly achieved when the classifier diagnosed cytomegalovirus status. TCR beta chains numbering more than 150 were designated cytomegalovirus-associated.

A remark on this clone: The target antigen is unknown.

V dropped 0 bases and J dropped 4 bases, with 6 bases sitting between them. CDR3 size: 13 residues. Germline V lookup: CDR1 KGHSH, CDR2 LQKENI. Both 60 Vbeta primers and 13 Jbeta primers went into the PCR. Produced via immunoSEQ multiplex PCR; TCRdb's table is partial and in-frame only. Recorded for this sample: more than 200,000 clones. The chain is built from TRBV18 and TRBJ2-5, with D possibly TRBD2 on 5 matching bases. This clonotype was sampled from a woman younger than 45 in good health and CMV-seropositive. The sequenced material came from PBMCs. The CDR3 protein is CASSPPGIETQYF. DNA of the CDR3: TGTGCCAGCTCACCACCCGGGATAGAGACCCAGTACTTC.